Listed below are T cell receptor beta chains from one sample, sequenced in a study of T cells expressing NK-cell markers. TCRdb derives one entry per CDR3 protein from the 5' RACE reads, leaving out DNA. The sample holds 550,000 or so distinct CDR3 sequences. The sample comprised blood T cells: a sorted CD56 or NKG2C T cell subset, CD4+ or CD8+ T cells, or bulk PBMC T cells (not recorded which). The receptor source for this set is a man aged 18 to 30 in good health. Each CDR3 is given with its conserved first and last residue.

V gene	J gene	CDR3 protein
TRBV11-1	TRBJ2-5	CASSLDRLAGGQQETQYF
TRBV6-5	TRBJ2-1	CASSYSQGGQFNEQFF
TRBV30	TRBJ2-1	CASIALSYNEQFF
TRBV20-1	TRBJ1-1	CSARSLGQDTEAFF
TRBV15	TRBJ2-3	CATSRVLNSRHPFSTDTQYF
TRBV5-6	TRBJ2-1	CASSYGLFYNEQFF
TRBV7-9	TRBJ2-7	CASSPGTRAYEQYF
TRBV20-1	TRBJ2-1	CSAEGTRSFSYNEQFF
TRBV3-1	TRBJ2-3	CASSPTPPSGGTDTQYF
TRBV6-2/TRBV6-3	TRBJ2-1	CASTLPRGLGEQFF
TRBV28	TRBJ2-4	CASSLSAGLAKNIQYF
TRBV7-9	TRBJ2-1	CASSPTDRDNEQFF
TRBV18	TRBJ2-1	CASSPSLAGNEQFF
TRBV6-5	TRBJ1-1	CASKLDRVNTEAFF
TRBV10-3	TRBJ2-2	CAISARRGGTGELFF
TRBV11-2	TRBJ2-7	CASSETGYEQYF
TRBV11-2	TRBJ2-7	CASSLGQPWEQYF
TRBV7-6	TRBJ1-5	CASSHARGGDQPQHF
TRBV20-1	TRBJ2-1	CSALTGQGVNNEQFF